One sample yielded the 12 T cell receptor beta chains listed below, sequenced in a study of Ad26.COV2.S vaccination and SARS-CoV-2 variants. Stated treatment: approximately 18 received Ad26.COV2.S at low or high dose, single or two shots; several received placebo; per-sample allocation not given. After the first vaccine or placebo injection, samples were drawn on day 63. The data were produced by immunoSEQ multiplex PCR, yet TCRdb's version contains in-frame clones alone and is incomplete. The data contain 300,000 to 500,000 clones, more than 85% of them seen just once; the ten biggest clones take up more than 3%. The starting material was peripheral blood, obtained in a trial of Ad26.COV2.S vaccine versus placebo. These receptor sequences come from a person between 18 and 65 years old who received the Ad26.COV2.S COVID-19 vaccine or a placebo.

This clone occurred a few times. This sequence joins TRBV4-1 and TRBJ1-2; 9 bases map to TRBD1. The CDR3 loop spans 13 amino acids. V shed 6 bases, J shed 6 bases, and the junction held 5 bases outside the gene matches. Germline V gene sequence: CDR1 MGHRA, CDR2 YSYEKL. The CDR3 is CASSSQGADGYTF. The CDR3 DNA reads TGCGCCAGCAGTTCACAGGGGGCGGATGGCTACACCTTC.

The V call is TRBV7-9, the J call TRBJ2-1; D unresolved. The germline V gene encodes CDR1 SEHNR and CDR2 FQNEAQ (reference sequence). The V and J ends lost 5 bases and 0 bases respectively, with 14 bases between them. The CDR3 loop spans 16 amino acids. The CDR3 bases are TGTGCCAGCAGCCCCCCAGACGGAAGCTCCTACAATGAGCAGTTCTTC. Amino acid sequence: CASSPPDGSSYNEQFF.

The chain's CDR3 is CAGAGQQETQYF. CDR3 nucleotide sequence: TGTGCCGGAGCGGGACAGCAAGAGACCCAGTACTTC. The chain carries TRBV7-9 and TRBJ2-5, with D tentatively TRBD1 or TRBD2 (7 bases each). V was cut by 11 bases and J by 2 bases, with 12 bases left in between. The CDR3 spans 12 residues. Germline values: CDR1 SEHNR, CDR2 FQNEAQ (reference sequence).

This clone was detected once. CDR3 sequence reads: CASSRGDSSYNSPLHF. Here the CDR3 DNA reads TGTGCCAGCTCGAGGGGGGACAGCTCCTATAATTCACCCCTCCACTTT. The chain uses TRBV18 and TRBJ1-6, with 7 nucleotides matching TRBD1. The V gene's germline CDR1 is KGHSH and CDR2 LQKENI. CDR3 length: 16 residues. The V and J ends lost 6 bases and 0 bases, in that order; junction bases with no gene match: 5.

This clone was picked up a small number of times. This chain joins TRBV30 and TRBJ2-6, with D unclear. The V and J ends lost 7 bases and 1 base respectively, with 14 bases between them. Per germline, CDR1 GTSNPN and CDR2 SVGIG (reference sequence). The CDR3 is 15 residues long. This CDR3 reads CASSFHGSGANVLTF. CDR3 in DNA: TGTGCCTCCAGTTTTCATGGGTCTGGGGCCAACGTCCTGACTTTC.

This chain connects TRBV11-2 to TRBJ2-5; D assignment may be TRBD1 or TRBD2 (5 bases each). The CDR3 spans 14 residues. Trimming pared 3 bases from V and 0 bases from J, leaving 8 bases between. Germline CDR1 is SGHAT and CDR2 is FQNNGV. The CDR3 DNA reads as TGTGCCAGCAGCTTGGGACGTTACCAAGAGACCCAGTACTTC. This gives the protein CASSLGRYQETQYF. The complete variable domain, with remaining parts taken from reference TRBV11-2 and TRBJ2-5, reads EAGVAQSPRYKIIEKRQSVAFWCNPISGHATLYWYQQILGQGPKLLIQFQNNGVVDDSQLPKDRFSAERLKGVDSTLKIQPAKLEDSAVYLCASSLGRYQETQYFGPGTRLLVL.

This sequence joins TRBV3-1 (or the pseudogene TRBV3-2) and TRBJ1-1; TRBD1 is a possible D gene (5 bases). The CDR3 sequence is 13 residues long. The germline V gene has CDR1 LGHDT and CDR2 YNNKEL (reference sequence). The V and J ends lost 3 bases and 6 bases respectively, with 11 bases between them. CDR3 sequence: CASSHGRVSEAFF. The CDR3, as DNA: TGTGCCAGCAGCCACGGCAGGGTTTCTGAAGCTTTCTTT.

This clone was detected once. The chain employs TRBV5-4 and TRBJ1-1; perhaps TRBD1 as D (5 bases). Germline CDR1 SGHNT, CDR2 YYREEE (reference sequence). Trimming cost V 1 base and J 0 bases, with 7 bases left between them. The CDR3 totals 14 residues. CDR3 in amino acids: CASSLRGMNTEAFF. The CDR3 bases are TGTGCCAGCAGCTTGCGGGGGATGAACACTGAAGCTTTCTTT.

V is TRBV4-1 and J is TRBJ2-7; 9 nucleotides agree with TRBD2. The length of the CDR3 is 18 residues. Germline V gives CDR1 MGHRA, CDR2 YSYEKL. V lost 1 base and J lost 2; bases outside the gene matches: 12. The DNA of the CDR3 is TGCGCCAGCAGCCAAGGTCGTCTTAGCGGGGGTGACCCCTACGAGCAGTACTTC. It specifies CASSQGRLSGGDPYEQYF.

The J gene is TRBJ1-2, the V gene TRBV21-1; the table's D gene call, TRBD1, was not cross checked with the DNA. TRBV21-1 is described as a pseudogene. The CDR3 is 15 residues long. The CDR3 sequence is CASSVRTGELYGYTF. The CDR3 bases are TGTGCCAGCAGCGTTCGGACAGGGGAGCTCTATGGCTACACCTTC.

A word on this clone: Other DNA variants within this sample encode the same CDR3. The gene calls are TRBV7-6 and TRBJ2-3, with D unclear. V was cut by 3 bases and J by 1 base, with 2 bases left in between. The CDR3 extends over 12 amino acids. In germline, CDR1 is SGHVS, CDR2 FNYEAQ. The CDR3 here is CASSLGTDTQYF. The CDR3 DNA is TGTGCCAGCAGCTTGGGCACAGATACGCAGTATTTT.

This chain uses TRBV30 with TRBJ1-5; 10 bases map to TRBD1. Germline CDR1 and CDR2: GTSNPN and SVGIG (reference sequence). This CDR3 spans 14 amino acids. V lost 5 bases, J lost 4 bases, and 5 bases stayed unmatched. The CDR3 coding sequence is TGTGCCTGGGAACGGGACAGGGGAAATCAGCCCCAGCATTTT. Amino acids: CAWERDRGNQPQHF.